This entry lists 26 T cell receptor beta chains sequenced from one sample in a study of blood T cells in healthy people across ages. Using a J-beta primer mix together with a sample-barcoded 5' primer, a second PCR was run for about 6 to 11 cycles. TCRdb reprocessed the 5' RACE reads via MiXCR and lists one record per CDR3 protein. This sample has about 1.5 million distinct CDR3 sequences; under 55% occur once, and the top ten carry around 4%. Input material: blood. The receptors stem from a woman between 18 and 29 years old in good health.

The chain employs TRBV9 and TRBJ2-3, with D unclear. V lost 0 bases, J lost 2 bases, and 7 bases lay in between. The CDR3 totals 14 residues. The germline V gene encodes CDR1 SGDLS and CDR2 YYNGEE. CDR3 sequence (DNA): TGTGCCAGCAGCGTAGGCTGGCTCACAGATACGCAGTATTTT. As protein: CASSVGWLTDTQYF. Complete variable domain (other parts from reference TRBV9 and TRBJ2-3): DSGVTQTPKHLITATGQRVTLRCSPRSGDLSVYWYQQSLDQGLQFLIQYYNGEERAKGNILERFSAQQFPDLHSELNLSSLELGDSALYFCASSVGWLTDTQYFGPGTRLTVL.

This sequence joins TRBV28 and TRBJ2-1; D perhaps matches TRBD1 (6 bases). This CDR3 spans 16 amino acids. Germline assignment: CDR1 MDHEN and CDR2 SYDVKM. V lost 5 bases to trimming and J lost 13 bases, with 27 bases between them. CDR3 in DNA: TGTGCCAGCAGTGCACCAACTAGTGAAGGGGGAGAGACCCAGTTCTTC. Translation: CASSAPTSEGGETQFF.

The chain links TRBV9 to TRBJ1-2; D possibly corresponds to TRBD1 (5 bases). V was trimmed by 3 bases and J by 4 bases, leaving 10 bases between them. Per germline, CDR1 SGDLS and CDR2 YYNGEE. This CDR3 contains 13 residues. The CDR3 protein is CASSAGPSYGYTF. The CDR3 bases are TGTGCCAGCAGCGCGGGGCCTAGCTATGGCTACACCTTC.

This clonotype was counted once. Here the CDR3 reads CASSPGLAVPRPYNEQYF. The CDR3 bases are TGTGCCAGCAGCCCTGGACTAGCGGTTCCGAGGCCCTACAATGAGCAGTACTTC. This sequence joins TRBV28 and TRBJ2-1; the match to TRBD2 covers 10 bases. The end of the DNA fits TRBJ2-7 better, so the J call may be wrong. Germline V CDR1 and CDR2: MDHEN, SYDVKM. CDR3 size: 18 residues.

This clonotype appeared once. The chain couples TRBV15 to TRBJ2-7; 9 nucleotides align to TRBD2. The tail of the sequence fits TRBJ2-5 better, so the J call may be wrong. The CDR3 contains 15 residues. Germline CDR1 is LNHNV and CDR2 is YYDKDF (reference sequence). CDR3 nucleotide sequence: TGTGCCACCCGGCCCCCTCAGCGGGGGGTTGAGACCCAGTACTTC. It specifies CATRPPQRGVETQYF.

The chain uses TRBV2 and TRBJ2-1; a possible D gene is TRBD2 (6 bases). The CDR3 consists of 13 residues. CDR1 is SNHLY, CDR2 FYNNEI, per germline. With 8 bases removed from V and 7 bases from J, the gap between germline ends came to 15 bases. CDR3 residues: CASRETTVNEQFF. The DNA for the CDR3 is TGTGCCAGCCGGGAGACTACCGTAAATGAGCAGTTCTTC.

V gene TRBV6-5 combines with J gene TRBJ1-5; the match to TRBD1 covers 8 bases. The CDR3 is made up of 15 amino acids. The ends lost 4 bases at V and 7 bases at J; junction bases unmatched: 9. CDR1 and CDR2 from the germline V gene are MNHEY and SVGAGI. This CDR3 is CASSLHSTGDQPQHF. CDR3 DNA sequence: TGTGCCAGCAGTTTACATTCGACAGGGGACCAGCCCCAGCATTTT.

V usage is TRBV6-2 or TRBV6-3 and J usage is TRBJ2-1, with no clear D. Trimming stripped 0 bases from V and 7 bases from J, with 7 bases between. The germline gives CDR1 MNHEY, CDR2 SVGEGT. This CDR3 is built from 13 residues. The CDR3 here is CASSYSFLNEQFF. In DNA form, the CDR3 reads TGTGCCAGCAGTTACTCGTTTTTGAATGAGCAGTTCTTC.

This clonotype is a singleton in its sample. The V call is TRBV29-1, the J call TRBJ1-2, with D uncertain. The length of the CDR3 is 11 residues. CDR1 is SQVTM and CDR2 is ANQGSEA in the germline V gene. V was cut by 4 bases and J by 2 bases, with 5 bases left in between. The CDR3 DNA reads TGCAGCGTTGTTCGGAACTATGGCTACACCTTC. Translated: CSVVRNYGYTF.

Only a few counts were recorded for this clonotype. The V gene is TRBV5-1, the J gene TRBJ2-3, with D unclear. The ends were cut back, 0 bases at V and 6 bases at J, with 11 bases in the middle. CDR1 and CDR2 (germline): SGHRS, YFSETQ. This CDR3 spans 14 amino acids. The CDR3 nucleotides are TGCGCCAGCAGCTTGGGGTACCACTCCGATACGCAGTATTTT. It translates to CASSLGYHSDTQYF.

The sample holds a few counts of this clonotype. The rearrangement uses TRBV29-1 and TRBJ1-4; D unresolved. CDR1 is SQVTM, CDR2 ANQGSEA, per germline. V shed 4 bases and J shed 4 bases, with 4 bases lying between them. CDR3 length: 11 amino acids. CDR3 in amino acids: CSVVGNEKLFF. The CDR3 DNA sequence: TGCAGCGTTGTTGGTAATGAAAAACTGTTTTTT.

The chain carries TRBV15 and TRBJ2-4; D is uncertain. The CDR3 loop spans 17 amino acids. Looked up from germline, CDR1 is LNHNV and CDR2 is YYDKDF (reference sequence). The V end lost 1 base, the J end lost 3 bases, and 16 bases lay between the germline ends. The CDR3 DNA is TGTGCCACCAGCAGAGTTTCCAGTTTAGGCGACAAAAACATTCAGTACTTC. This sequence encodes CATSRVSSLGDKNIQYF.

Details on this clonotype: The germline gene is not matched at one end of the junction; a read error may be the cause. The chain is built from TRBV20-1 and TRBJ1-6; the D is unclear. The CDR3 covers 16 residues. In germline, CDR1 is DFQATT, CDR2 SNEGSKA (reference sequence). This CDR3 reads CSARDTVAVRNSPPHF. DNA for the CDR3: TGCAGTGCTAGAGATACGGTTGCGGTGAGGAATTCACCCCCCCACTTT.

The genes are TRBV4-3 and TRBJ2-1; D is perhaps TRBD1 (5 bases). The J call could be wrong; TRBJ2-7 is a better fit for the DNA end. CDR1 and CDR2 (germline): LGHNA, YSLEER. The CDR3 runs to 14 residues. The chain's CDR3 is CASSHLGDYNEQYF. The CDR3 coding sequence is TGCGCCAGCAGCCACCTAGGGGATTACAATGAGCAGTACTTC.

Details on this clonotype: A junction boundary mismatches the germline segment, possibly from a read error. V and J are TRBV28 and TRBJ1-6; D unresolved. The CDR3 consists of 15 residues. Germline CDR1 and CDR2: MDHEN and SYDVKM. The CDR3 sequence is CASSSLRIGRSPPHF. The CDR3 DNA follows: TGTGCCAGCAGCTCCCTTCGGATCGGGCGGTCACCCCCCCACTTT.

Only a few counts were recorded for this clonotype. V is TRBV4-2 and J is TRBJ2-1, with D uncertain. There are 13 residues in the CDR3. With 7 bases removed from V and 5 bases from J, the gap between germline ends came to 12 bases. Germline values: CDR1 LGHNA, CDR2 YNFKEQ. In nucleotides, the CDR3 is TGTGCCAGCAAAACGGTTGGGAACAATGAGCAGTTCTTC. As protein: CASKTVGNNEQFF.

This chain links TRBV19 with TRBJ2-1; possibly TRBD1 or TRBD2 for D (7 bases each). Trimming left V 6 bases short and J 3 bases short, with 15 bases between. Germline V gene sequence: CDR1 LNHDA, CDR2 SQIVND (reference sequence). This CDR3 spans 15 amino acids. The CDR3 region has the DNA TGTGCCAGTAGGACCAGGGGGGGAGGCTACAATGAGCAGTTCTTC. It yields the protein CASRTRGGGYNEQFF.

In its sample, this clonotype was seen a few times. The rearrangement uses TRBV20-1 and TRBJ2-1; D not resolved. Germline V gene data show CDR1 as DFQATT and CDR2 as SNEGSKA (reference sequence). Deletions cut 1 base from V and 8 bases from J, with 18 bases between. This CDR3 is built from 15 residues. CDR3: CSARGGLGVLHEQFF. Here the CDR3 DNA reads TGCAGTGCTAGAGGGGGATTAGGAGTCCTACATGAGCAGTTCTTC.

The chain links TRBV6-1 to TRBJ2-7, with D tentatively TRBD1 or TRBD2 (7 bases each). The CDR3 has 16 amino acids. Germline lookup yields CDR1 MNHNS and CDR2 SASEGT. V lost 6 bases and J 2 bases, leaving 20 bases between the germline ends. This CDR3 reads CASSDRVRGGTYEQYF. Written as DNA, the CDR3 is TGTGCCAGCAGCGACAGAGTCAGGGGGGGGACCTACGAGCAGTACTTC.

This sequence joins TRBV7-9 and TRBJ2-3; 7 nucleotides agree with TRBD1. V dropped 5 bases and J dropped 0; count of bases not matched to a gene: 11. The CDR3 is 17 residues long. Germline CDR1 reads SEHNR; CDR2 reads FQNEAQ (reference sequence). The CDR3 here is CASSEIQGWTSTDTQYF. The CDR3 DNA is TGTGCCAGCAGCGAAATACAGGGGTGGACCAGCACAGATACGCAGTATTTT. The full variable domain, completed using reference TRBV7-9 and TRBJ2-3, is DTGVSQNPRHKITKRGQNVTFRCDPISEHNRLYWYRQTLGQGPEFLTYFQNEAQLEKSRLLSDRFSAERPKGSFSTLEIQRTEQGDSAMYLCASSEIQGWTSTDTQYFGPGTRLTVL.

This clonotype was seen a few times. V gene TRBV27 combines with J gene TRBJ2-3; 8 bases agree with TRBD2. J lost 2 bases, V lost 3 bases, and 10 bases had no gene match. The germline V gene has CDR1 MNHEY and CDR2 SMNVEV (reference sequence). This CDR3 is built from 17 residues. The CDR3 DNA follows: TGTGCCAGCAGTTTGGCGATTCGGGAGGGGTACACAGATACGCAGTATTTT. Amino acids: CASSLAIREGYTDTQYF.

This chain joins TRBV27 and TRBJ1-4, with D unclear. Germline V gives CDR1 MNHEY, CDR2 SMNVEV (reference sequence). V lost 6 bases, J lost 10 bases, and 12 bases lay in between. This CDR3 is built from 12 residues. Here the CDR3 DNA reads TGTGCCAGCAGACTCGGAGCGGGAAAACTGTTTTTT. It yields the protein CASRLGAGKLFF.

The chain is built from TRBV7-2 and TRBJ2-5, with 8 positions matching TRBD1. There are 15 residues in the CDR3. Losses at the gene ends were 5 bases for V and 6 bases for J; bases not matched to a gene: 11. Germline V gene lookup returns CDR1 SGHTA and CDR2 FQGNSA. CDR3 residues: CASSPWQGAGQTQYF. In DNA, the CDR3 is TGTGCCAGCAGCCCCTGGCAGGGGGCGGGTCAGACCCAGTACTTC.

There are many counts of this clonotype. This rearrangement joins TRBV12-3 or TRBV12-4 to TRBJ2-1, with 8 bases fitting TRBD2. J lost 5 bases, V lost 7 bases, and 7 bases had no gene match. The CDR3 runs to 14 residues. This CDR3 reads CASKIAGHHNEQFF. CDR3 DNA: TGTGCCAGCAAAATAGCGGGGCACCACAATGAGCAGTTCTTC.

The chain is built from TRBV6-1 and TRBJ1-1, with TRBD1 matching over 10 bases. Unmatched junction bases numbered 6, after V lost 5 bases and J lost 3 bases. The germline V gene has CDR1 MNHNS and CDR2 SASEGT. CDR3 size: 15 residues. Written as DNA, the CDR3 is TGTGCCAGCAGTATTAGACAGGGGGCGTACACTGAAGCTTTCTTT. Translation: CASSIRQGAYTEAFF.

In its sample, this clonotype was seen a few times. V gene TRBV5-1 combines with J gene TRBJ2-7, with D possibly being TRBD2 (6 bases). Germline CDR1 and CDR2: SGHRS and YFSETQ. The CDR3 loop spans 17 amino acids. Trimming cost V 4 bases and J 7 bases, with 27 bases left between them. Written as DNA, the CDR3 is TGCGCCAGCAGCACGTCCCGGGACTTTCACACCGCGGGAGAGCAGTACTTC. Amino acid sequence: CASSTSRDFHTAGEQYF.